This T cell receptor (beta chain) was found in a study of T-cell reconstitution after alpha-beta-depleted transplantation in children. This clonotype has ten or more counts. V was pared by 1 base and J by 1 base, with 10 bases between. CDR1 and CDR2 from the germline V gene are ENHRY and SYGVKD. There are 15 residues in the CDR3. The authors prepared the TCRbeta library with unique molecular identifiers. MiXCR was run by TCRdb on the PCR reads, yielding one entry per CDR3 protein. The data hold roughly 150,000 distinct CDR3 sequences, with more than 9.5% observed a single time. This chain joins TRBV10-3 and TRBJ1-1; D not resolved. Sequences were derived from PBMCs, sampled before TCRalphabeta/CD19-depleted stem cell transplant. The receptor was derived from a boy between 2 and 15 years old with acute myeloid leukemia, due to receive a stem cell transplant. The CDR3 here is CAISEFGIENTEAFF. In DNA, the CDR3 is TGTGCCATCAGTGAGTTCGGTATAGAGAACACTGAAGCTTTCTTT.